The present entry profiles one TCR beta chain with its context. Clones were sequenced by immunoSEQ multiplex PCR, and TCRdb holds only the in-frame ones, with some missing. The repertoire holds 150,000 to 200,000 clones, under 95% seen once, with roughly 5% in the top ten. These data belong to a study of T cell responses to AZD1222 COVID-19 vaccine. CDR3 length equals 14 residues. The V gene end was trimmed by 2 bases and the J gene end by 6 bases; junction bases not matched to a gene: 5. Germline CDR1 and CDR2: SGDLS and YYNGEE. The gene calls are TRBV9 and TRBJ2-7, with TRBD2 matching over 10 bases. This material consisted of peripheral blood, taken 28 days after the second AZD1222 dose. The sequence came from an adult who received the AZD1222 COVID-19 vaccine. The CDR3, as DNA: TGTGCCAGCAGCGTGAGCGGGAGGGCCGGCGAGCAGTACTTC. This gives the protein CASSVSGRAGEQYF.